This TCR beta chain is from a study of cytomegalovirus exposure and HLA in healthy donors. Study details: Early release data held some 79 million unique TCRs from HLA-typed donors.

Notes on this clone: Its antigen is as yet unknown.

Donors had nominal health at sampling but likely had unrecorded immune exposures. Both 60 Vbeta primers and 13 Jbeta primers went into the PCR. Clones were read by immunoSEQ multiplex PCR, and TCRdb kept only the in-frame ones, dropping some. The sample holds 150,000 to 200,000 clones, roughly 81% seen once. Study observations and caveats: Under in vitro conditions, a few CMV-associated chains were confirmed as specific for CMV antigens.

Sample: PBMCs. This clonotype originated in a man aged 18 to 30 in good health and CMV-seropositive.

The CDR3 loop reads CATNTENREGYTF. CDR3 coding DNA: TGTGCCACCAATACCGAGAACAGGGAGGGCTACACCTTC. The chain combines TRBV2 with TRBJ1-2; D is perhaps TRBD1 (6 bases). Germline assignment: CDR1 SNHLY and CDR2 FYNNEI. Trimming pared 10 bases from V and 8 bases from J, leaving 20 bases between. The CDR3 is 13 amino acids.